Following are 30 T cell receptor beta chains from one sample sequenced in a study of regulatory T cells in long-lasting Graves disease. Assembly of TCR beta libraries relied on iRepertoire HTBI primers together with Arm-PCR of CDR3 regions. TCRdb analysed the multiplex PCR reads with MiXCR anew, one entry per CDR3 protein. The data contain about 560,000 distinct CDR3 sequences, roughly a sixth of them singletons. The time point denotes: newly diagnosed GD, antithyroid drugs for less than 3 months. PBMC RNA served as the TCR library source. These records were also assigned to another study, of T cells in Graves' hyperthyroidism and ophthalmopathy.

The sequenced sample was peripheral blood mononuclear cells (PBMCs), obtained at new diagnosis, from a patient treated with antithyroid drugs. The receptors shown here come from a young man with Graves disease.

At least ten counts were recorded for this clonotype. V usage is TRBV20-1 and J usage is TRBJ2-7, with D tentatively TRBD2 (6 bases). This CDR3 contains 13 residues. The germline V gene encodes CDR1 DFQATT and CDR2 SNEGSKA (reference sequence). Trimming took off 6 bases at V and 7 bases at J, with 19 bases between the two ends. This chain's CDR3 is CSATGTSRREQYF. The CDR3 nucleotides are TGCAGTGCAACCGGGACTTCTCGTCGGGAGCAGTACTTC.

This clonotype has at least ten counts. The rearrangement joins TRBV12-3 or TRBV12-4 to TRBJ2-7, with 13 nucleotides matching TRBD2. The CDR3 runs to 21 residues. The V gene end was trimmed by 3 bases and the J gene end by 1 base; junction bases not matched to a gene: 18. CDR3 coding DNA: TGTGCCAGCAGTTTGGGGACCAGGGGAGTTGGGACTAGCGGGAATTCCTACGAGCAGTACTTC. This codes for CASSLGTRGVGTSGNSYEQYF.

This clonotype has just a few counts. The rearrangement links TRBV10-1 to TRBJ1-2; D gene ambiguous. Deletions cut 0 bases from V and 6 bases from J, with 8 bases between. This CDR3 region has 13 residues. CDR1 and CDR2 from the germline V gene are WNHNN and SYGVQD (reference sequence). CDR3 residues: CASSESRTNGYTF. CDR3 in DNA: TGCGCCAGCAGTGAGTCGAGAACAAATGGCTACACCTTC.

As concerns this clonotype: A much larger clone lies one base from this, so it may be a read error. CDR3 sequence: CASRGTASNCGYTF. CDR3 sequence (DNA): TGTGCCAGCAGGGGGACGGCCTCTAACTGTGGCTACACCTTC. The chain carries TRBV6-1 and TRBJ1-2; D is possibly TRBD1 (5 bases). This CDR3 region has 14 residues. The germline V gene encodes CDR1 MNHNS and CDR2 SASEGT.

The chain combines TRBV28 with TRBJ1-5; tentative D call: TRBD1 (5 bases). V was trimmed by 2 bases and J by 0 bases, leaving 14 bases between them. CDR3 length: 17 residues. CDR1 and CDR2 (germline): MDHEN, SYDVKM. The chain's CDR3 is CASSLTPTDYSNQPQHF. CDR3 DNA: TGTGCCAGCAGTTTAACTCCGACAGACTATAGCAATCAGCCCCAGCATTTT.

The chain joins TRBV7-9 to TRBJ2-7; TRBD2 matches 7 bases. V trimming: 2 bases; J trimming: 5 bases; junction bases outside the gene matches: 3. The CDR3 has 13 residues. Per germline, CDR1 SEHNR and CDR2 FQNEAQ (reference sequence). CDR3: CASSLFLADEQYF. The CDR3 DNA sequence: TGTGCCAGCAGCTTATTCCTAGCGGACGAGCAGTACTTC.

V and J are TRBV27 and TRBJ2-3; 8 bases are shared with TRBD2. J was trimmed by 6 bases and V by 6 bases; bases with no gene match: 14. Germline V gives CDR1 MNHEY, CDR2 SMNVEV (reference sequence). This CDR3 is built from 16 residues. For the CDR3, the DNA is TGTGCCAGCAGCGGACACAATAGCGGGACCCCCGATACGCAGTATTTT. As protein: CASSGHNSGTPDTQYF.

The V and J genes are TRBV5-6 and TRBJ2-2, with 10 nucleotides matching TRBD2. Germline V gene data show CDR1 as SGHDT and CDR2 as YYEEEE. Trimming at V came to 4 bases and at J to 2 bases, leaving 8 bases not matched to a gene. The CDR3 covers 17 residues. The DNA for the CDR3 is TGTGCCAGCAGCGCGAAAAGGACTAGCGGAAACACCGGGGAGCTGTTTTTT. This translates into CASSAKRTSGNTGELFF.

The sample holds a few counts of this clonotype. The chain combines TRBV24-1 with TRBJ2-3; D possibly uses TRBD1 or TRBD2 (5 bases each). Germline-derived CDR1 and CDR2 are KGHDR and SFDVKD. The V end lost 9 bases, the J end lost 8 bases, and 23 bases lay between the germline ends. CDR3 length: 15 amino acids. The CDR3 nucleotides read TGTGCCACCGGGACCGGGACGGCACTTTCGGGTACGCAGTATTTT. Amino acids: CATGTGTALSGTQYF.

In its sample, this clonotype was seen many times. The chain has TRBV6-5 and TRBJ1-5; unclear D gene. Germline values: CDR1 MNHEY, CDR2 SVGAGI. V dropped 1 base and J dropped 2 bases, with 9 bases sitting between them. The CDR3 has 15 amino acids. The CDR3 DNA reads as TGTGCCAGCAGTTACTTGGGGAAGGGCAATCAGCCCCAGCATTTT. This encodes CASSYLGKGNQPQHF.

This clonotype was seen only a few times. The genes are TRBV12-3 or TRBV12-4 and TRBJ2-5, with D possibly TRBD1 on 5 matching bases. This CDR3 comprises 16 residues. V shed 5 bases and J shed 1 base, with 17 bases lying between them. CDR3 DNA sequence: TGTGCCAGCAGTGAAACAGGCACCCGACCCCAAGAGACCCAGTACTTC. The encoded protein is CASSETGTRPQETQYF.

The rearrangement uses TRBV10-2 and TRBJ2-1; TRBD2 might be the D (5 bases). V lost 10 bases to trimming and J lost 0 bases, with 13 bases between them. In germline, CDR1 is WSHSY, CDR2 SAAADI. The CDR3 runs 14 residues. The CDR3 nucleotides are TGCGCCATCTCGAGCGGAAGCTCCTACAATGAGCAGTTCTTC. As protein: CAISSGSSYNEQFF.

V is TRBV12-3 or TRBV12-4 and J is TRBJ2-1; 10 bases agree with TRBD2. The CDR3 runs to 15 residues. V shed 7 bases, J shed 8 bases, and the junction held 11 bases outside the gene matches. The CDR3 nucleotides read TGTGCCAGCACCCTTTCTAGCGGGAGTCTCGATGAGCAGTTCTTC. Amino acids: CASTLSSGSLDEQFF.

This clonotype appeared many times. The rearrangement joins TRBV28 to TRBJ2-3; 7 bases match TRBD2. CDR1 is MDHEN, CDR2 SYDVKM, per germline. The V segment lost 8 bases and the J segment 4 bases; nucleotides outside the gene matches: 12. The CDR3 totals 15 residues. The CDR3 region has the DNA TGTGCCAGCGGCCCTGGGGGGGGACCGGCAGATACGCAGTATTTT. This gives the protein CASGPGGGPADTQYF. The variable domain in full, with the rest retrieved from reference TRBV28 and TRBJ2-3, is DVKVTQSSRYLVKRTGEKVFLECVQDMDHENMFWYRQDPGLGLRLIYFSYDVKMKEKGDIPEGYSVSREKKERFSLILESASTNQTSMYLCASGPGGGPADTQYFGPGTRLTVL.

There are many counts of this clonotype. One end of the junction varies from germline; a read error may be responsible. V and J are TRBV6-2 or TRBV6-3 and TRBJ1-1, with 9 bases matching TRBD1. CDR3 length: 16 amino acids. Germline lookup yields CDR1 MNHEY and CDR2 SVGEGT. CDR3 bases: TGTGCCGGCAGTTACACGGGACAGGGAGGGAACACTGAAGCTTTCTTT. Protein product: CAGSYTGQGGNTEAFF.

In its sample, this clonotype was seen a few times. V and J are TRBV5-1 and TRBJ2-7; 11 positions agree with TRBD2. The V gene end was trimmed by 0 bases and the J gene end by 4 bases; junction bases not matched to a gene: 3. CDR3 size: 15 residues. CDR1 is SGHRS, CDR2 YFSETQ, per germline. The CDR3 region is CASSLERTSGYEQYF. The DNA for the CDR3 is TGCGCCAGCAGCTTGGAGCGGACTAGCGGGTACGAGCAGTACTTC.

The table lists this clonotype with many counts. This chain connects TRBV28 to TRBJ2-7, with 12 nucleotides matching TRBD1. Germline V CDR1 and CDR2: MDHEN, SYDVKM. This CDR3 is built from 15 residues. V dropped 6 bases and J dropped 5; count of bases not matched to a gene: 8. CDR3 sequence (DNA): TGTGCCAGCAGGGGACAGGGGGCTGGTATGGACGAGCAGTACTTC. Encoded protein: CASRGQGAGMDEQYF.

Ten or more counts support this clonotype. The chain employs TRBV5-1 and TRBJ2-5; D may be TRBD1 or TRBD2 (6 bases each). The CDR3 is made up of 16 amino acids. Germline V CDR1 and CDR2: SGHRS, YFSETQ. V lost 9 bases and J 5 bases, leaving 26 bases between the germline ends. CDR3 sequence: CATSPWLGGEGETQYF. DNA of the CDR3: TGCGCCACCTCACCCTGGTTGGGGGGCGAGGGGGAGACCCAGTACTTC. The full variable domain, completed using reference TRBV5-1 and TRBJ2-5, is KAGVTQTPRYLIKTRGQQVTLSCSPISGHRSVSWYQQTPGQGLQFLFEYFSETQRNKGNFPGRFSGRQFSNSRSEMNVSTLELGDSALYLCATSPWLGGEGETQYFGPGTRLLVL.

This clonotype has a handful of counts. V is TRBV2 and J is TRBJ1-2; 10 bases fit TRBD1. V trimming: 6 bases; J trimming: 7 bases; junction bases outside the gene matches: 8. The CDR3 covers 14 residues. CDR1 and CDR2 from the germline V gene are SNHLY and FYNNEI. This CDR3 is CASRAGTGVGGYTF. In nucleotides, the CDR3 is TGTGCCAGCAGGGCCGGGACAGGGGTTGGTGGCTACACCTTC. Using reference TRBV2 and TRBJ1-2 for the parts outside the CDR3, the full variable domain is EPEVTQTPSHQVTQMGQEVILRCVPISNHLYFYWYRQILGQKVEFLVSFYNNEISEKSEIFDDQFSVERPDGSNFTLKIRSTKLEDSAMYFCASRAGTGVGGYTFGSGTRLTVV.

This clonotype has at least ten counts. The germline gene is not matched at one end of the junction; a read error may be the cause. The chain couples TRBV28 to TRBJ2-6; perhaps TRBD1 as D (5 bases). Germline V gives CDR1 MDHEN, CDR2 SYDVKM. This CDR3 contains 15 residues. CDR3 sequence (DNA): TGTGCCAGCAGTCCGCAACCTTCTGGGGCCAACGTCCTAACTTTC. It yields the protein CASSPQPSGANVLTF.

The chain recombines TRBV10-3 with TRBJ2-7; 9 bases are a match to TRBD2. V shed 2 bases and J 6 bases; nucleotides not matched to a gene: 8. CDR3 length: 15 amino acids. From germline, CDR1 is ENHRY and CDR2 SYGVKD. The CDR3 reads CAISEPSGIRREQYF. CDR3 nucleotides: TGTGCCATCAGTGAGCCTAGCGGGATACGGCGCGAGCAGTACTTC.

This rearrangement joins TRBV18 to TRBJ2-1; 7 bases line up with TRBD2. The end of the DNA is better explained by TRBJ2-5, so the J call may be wrong. In germline, CDR1 is KGHSH, CDR2 LQKENI. The CDR3 loop spans 13 amino acids. CDR3 bases: TGTGCCAGCTCACCAGAACTAGCGGAGACCCAGTACTTC. This codes for CASSPELAETQYF.

The CDR3 bases are TGTGCCAGCAGCGTAGGGGTGGGATCGGAAACCTACAATGAGCAGTTCTTC. This gives the protein CASSVGVGSETYNEQFF. The rearrangement uses TRBV9 and TRBJ2-1; D is undetermined. Trimming stripped 0 bases from V and 2 bases from J, with 15 bases between. This CDR3 has 17 residues. CDR1 and CDR2 (germline): SGDLS, YYNGEE.

The sample holds many counts of this clonotype. This chain connects TRBV5-1 to TRBJ2-7; D call uncertain. The CDR3 runs 14 residues. The germline V and J ends were trimmed by 4 bases and 1 base, with 12 bases remaining between them. Germline lookup yields CDR1 SGHRS and CDR2 YFSETQ. The DNA for the CDR3 is TGCGCCAGCAGCATATCAACTGGGTCCTACGAGCAGTACTTC. Translating gives CASSISTGSYEQYF.

This clonotype was recorded many times. J is TRBJ2-1 and V is TRBV6-1; D tentatively fits TRBD1 or TRBD2 (6 bases each). V was cut by 2 bases and J by 0 bases, with 11 bases left in between. Germline CDR1 and CDR2: MNHNS and SASEGT. The CDR3 loop spans 16 amino acids. CDR3 sequence: CASSELEGGSYNEQFF. The CDR3 region has the DNA TGTGCCAGCAGTGAACTGGAGGGGGGCTCCTACAATGAGCAGTTCTTC.

This clonotype has more than one count but fewer than ten. The chain carries TRBV7-9 and TRBJ2-2, with D hard to call. CDR1 and CDR2 (germline): SEHNR, FQNEAQ (reference sequence). V was pared by 5 bases and J by 7 bases, with 20 bases between. The CDR3 runs 16 residues. The CDR3: CASSPRSAIKGGELFF. The DNA of the CDR3 is TGTGCCAGCAGCCCACGGTCGGCTATTAAGGGCGGGGAGCTGTTTTTT.

This clonotype turned up a few times. The chain has TRBV3-1 and TRBJ1-5; perhaps TRBD1 as D (6 bases). The CDR3 sequence is 15 residues long. Germline assignment: CDR1 LGHDT and CDR2 YNNKEL (reference sequence). Trimming took off 4 bases at V and 6 bases at J, with 16 bases between the two ends. CDR3 in DNA: TGTGCCAGCAGCCCGGGCCCGGTAGGGGGTCAGCCCCAGCATTTT. Translated, it gives CASSPGPVGGQPQHF.

In this sample, this clonotype turned up a few times. This chain joins TRBV5-6 and TRBJ1-5; TRBD1 matches 7 bases. The CDR3 is 15 amino acids. CDR1 and CDR2 from the germline V gene are SGHDT and YYEEEE. V gave up 0 bases and J gave up 3 bases; unmatched junction bases: 3. In DNA, the CDR3 is TGTGCCAGCAGCTTGGAGGGGGCAGACAATCAGCCCCAGCATTTT. Translation: CASSLEGADNQPQHF.

J is TRBJ2-2 and V is TRBV19; 9 bases align to TRBD2. V shed 3 bases, J shed 4 bases, and the junction held 3 bases outside the gene matches. The germline V gene has CDR1 LNHDA and CDR2 SQIVND (reference sequence). The CDR3 contains 15 residues. The CDR3 DNA follows: TGTGCCAGTAGTATTAAGACTAGCGGCACCGGGGAGCTGTTTTTT. Amino acids: CASSIKTSGTGELFF. Drawing the rest from reference TRBV19 and TRBJ2-2, the complete variable domain is DGGITQSPKYLFRKEGQNVTLSCEQNLNHDAMYWYRQDPGQGLRLIYYSQIVNDFQKGDIAEGYSVSREKKESFPLTVTSAQKNPTAFYLCASSIKTSGTGELFFGEGSRLTVL.

This clonotype was seen a handful of times. The gene calls are TRBV11-3 and TRBJ2-1; no reliable D call. CDR1 is SGHNT and CDR2 is YENEEA in the germline V gene. With 1 base removed from V and 9 bases from J, the gap between germline ends came to 10 bases. The CDR3 runs to 13 residues. The CDR3 loop is CASSLAQSIEQFF. The CDR3 bases are TGTGCCAGCAGCTTAGCACAGTCGATTGAGCAGTTCTTC.